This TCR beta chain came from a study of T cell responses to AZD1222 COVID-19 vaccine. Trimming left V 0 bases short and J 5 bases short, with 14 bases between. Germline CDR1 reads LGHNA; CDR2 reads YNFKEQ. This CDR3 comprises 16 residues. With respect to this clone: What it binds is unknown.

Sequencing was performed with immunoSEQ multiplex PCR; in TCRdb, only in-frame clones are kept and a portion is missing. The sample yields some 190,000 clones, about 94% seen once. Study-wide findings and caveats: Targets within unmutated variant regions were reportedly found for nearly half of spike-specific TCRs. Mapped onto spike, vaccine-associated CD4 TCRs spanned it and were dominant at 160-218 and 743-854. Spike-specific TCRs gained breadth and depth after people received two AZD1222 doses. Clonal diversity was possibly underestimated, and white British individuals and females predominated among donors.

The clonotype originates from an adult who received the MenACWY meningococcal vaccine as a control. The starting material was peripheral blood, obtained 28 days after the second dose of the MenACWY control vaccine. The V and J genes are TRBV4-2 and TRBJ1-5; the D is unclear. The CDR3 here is CASSQDGAGTDQPQHF. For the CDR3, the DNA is TGTGCCAGCAGCCAAGATGGCGCGGGAACTGATCAGCCCCAGCATTTT.